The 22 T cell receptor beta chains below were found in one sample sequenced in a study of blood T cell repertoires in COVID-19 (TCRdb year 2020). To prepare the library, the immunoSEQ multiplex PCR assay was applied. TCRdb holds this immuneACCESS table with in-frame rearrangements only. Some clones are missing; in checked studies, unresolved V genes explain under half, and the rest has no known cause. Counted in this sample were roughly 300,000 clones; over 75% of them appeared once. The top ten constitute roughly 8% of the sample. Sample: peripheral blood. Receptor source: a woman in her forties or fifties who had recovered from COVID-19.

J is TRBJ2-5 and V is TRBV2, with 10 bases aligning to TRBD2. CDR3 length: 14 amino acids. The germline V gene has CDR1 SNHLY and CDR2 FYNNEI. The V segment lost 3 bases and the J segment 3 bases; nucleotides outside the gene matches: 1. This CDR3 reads CASSDTSGEETQYF. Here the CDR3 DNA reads TGTGCCAGCAGTGATACTAGCGGGGAAGAGACCCAGTACTTC.

The CDR3 sequence is CASSFWGGMNTEAFF. CDR3 nucleotides: TGTGCCAGCAGTTTTTGGGGCGGTATGAACACTGAAGCTTTCTTT. The J gene is TRBJ1-1, the V gene TRBV28, with D possibly TRBD1 on 5 matching bases. This CDR3 contains 15 residues. Germline V gene lookup returns CDR1 MDHEN and CDR2 SYDVKM. V dropped 3 bases and J dropped 0 bases, with 11 bases sitting between them.

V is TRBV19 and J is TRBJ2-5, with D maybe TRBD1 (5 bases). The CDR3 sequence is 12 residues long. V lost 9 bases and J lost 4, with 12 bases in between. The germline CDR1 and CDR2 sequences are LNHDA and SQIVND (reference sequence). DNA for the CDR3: TGTGCCAGCAATCTTCAGGGAGAGACCCAGTACTTC. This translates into CASNLQGETQYF.

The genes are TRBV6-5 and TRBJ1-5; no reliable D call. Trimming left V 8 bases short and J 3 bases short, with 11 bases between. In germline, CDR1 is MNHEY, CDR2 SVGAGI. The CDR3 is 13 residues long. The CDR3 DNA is TGTGCCAGCCACCGGGTCACCAATCAGCCCCAGCATTTT. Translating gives CASHRVTNQPQHF.

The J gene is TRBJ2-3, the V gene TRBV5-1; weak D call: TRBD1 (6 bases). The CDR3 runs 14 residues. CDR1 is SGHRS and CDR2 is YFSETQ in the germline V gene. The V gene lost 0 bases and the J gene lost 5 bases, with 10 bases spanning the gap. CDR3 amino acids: CASSLDRVEDTQYF. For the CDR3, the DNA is TGCGCCAGCAGCTTGGACAGGGTGGAAGATACGCAGTATTTT.

DNA for the CDR3: TGTGCCAGCAGCTTAGGGTACGTGAAGCTAGCGGGATTAACCTACGAGCAGTACTTC. Residues: CASSLGYVKLAGLTYEQYF. V is TRBV7-8 and J is TRBJ2-7, with 9 bases identical to TRBD2. The CDR3 totals 19 residues. Germline assignment: CDR1 SGHVS and CDR2 FQNEAQ. The V and J ends lost 1 base and 2 bases, in that order; junction bases with no gene match: 15.

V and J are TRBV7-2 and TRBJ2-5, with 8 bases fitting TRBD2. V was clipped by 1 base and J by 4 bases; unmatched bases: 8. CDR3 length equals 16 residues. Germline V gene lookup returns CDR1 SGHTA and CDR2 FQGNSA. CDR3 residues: CASSLDGLATGETQYF. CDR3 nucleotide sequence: TGTGCCAGCAGCTTAGACGGACTAGCAACGGGAGAGACCCAGTACTTC.

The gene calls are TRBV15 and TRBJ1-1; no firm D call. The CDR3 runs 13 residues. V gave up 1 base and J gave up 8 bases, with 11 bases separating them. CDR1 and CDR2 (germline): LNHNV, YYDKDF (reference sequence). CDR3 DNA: TGTGCCACCAGCAGAGCTGAGGGAAGGGAAGCTTTCTTT. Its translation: CATSRAEGREAFF.

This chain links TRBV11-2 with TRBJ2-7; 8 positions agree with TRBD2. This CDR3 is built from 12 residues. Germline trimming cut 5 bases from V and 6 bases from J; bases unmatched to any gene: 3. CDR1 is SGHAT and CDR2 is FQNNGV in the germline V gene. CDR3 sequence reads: CASSRLASEQYF. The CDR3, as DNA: TGTGCCAGCAGCCGACTAGCGTCCGAGCAGTACTTC. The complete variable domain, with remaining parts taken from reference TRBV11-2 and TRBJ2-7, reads EAGVAQSPRYKIIEKRQSVAFWCNPISGHATLYWYQQILGQGPKLLIQFQNNGVVDDSQLPKDRFSAERLKGVDSTLKIQPAKLEDSAVYLCASSRLASEQYFGPGTRLTVT.

The CDR3, as DNA: TGTGCCAGCAGCTTAGGACTAGCTGGCGACGAGCAGTACTTC. Amino acids: CASSLGLAGDEQYF. The gene calls are TRBV5-6 and TRBJ2-7; 8 bases are shared with TRBD2. The CDR3 consists of 14 residues. V lost 2 bases to trimming and J lost 5 bases; unmatched junction nucleotides: 6. The V gene's germline CDR1 is SGHDT and CDR2 YYEEEE.

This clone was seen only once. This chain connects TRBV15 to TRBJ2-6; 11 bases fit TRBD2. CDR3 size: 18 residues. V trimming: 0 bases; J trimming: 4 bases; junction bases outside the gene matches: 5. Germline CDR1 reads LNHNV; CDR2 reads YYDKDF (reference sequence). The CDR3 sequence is CATSRDSGGASGANVLTF. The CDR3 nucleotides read TGTGCCACCAGCAGAGATAGCGGGGGGGCCTCGGGGGCCAACGTCCTGACTTTC.

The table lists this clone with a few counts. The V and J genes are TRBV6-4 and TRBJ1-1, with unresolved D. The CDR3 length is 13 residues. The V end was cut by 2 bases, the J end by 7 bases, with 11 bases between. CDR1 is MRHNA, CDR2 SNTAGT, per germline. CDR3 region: CASSDRHGYEAFF. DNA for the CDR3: TGTGCCAGCAGTGACAGGCACGGGTATGAAGCTTTCTTT.

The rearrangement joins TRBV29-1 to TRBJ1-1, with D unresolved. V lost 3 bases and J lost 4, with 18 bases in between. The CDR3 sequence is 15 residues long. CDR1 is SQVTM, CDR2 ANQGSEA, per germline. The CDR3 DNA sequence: TGCAGCGTTGAGGTAAGGCAGCAGAGGGTCACTGAAGCTTTCTTT. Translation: CSVEVRQQRVTEAFF.

The CDR3 sequence: CASKGVGGYQETQYF. CDR3 bases: TGTGCCAGCAAGGGGGTAGGCGGATACCAAGAGACCCAGTACTTC. The V gene is TRBV27, the J gene TRBJ2-5, with D maybe TRBD1 (6 bases). The V gene's germline CDR1 is MNHEY and CDR2 SMNVEV (reference sequence). There are 15 residues in the CDR3. With 7 bases removed from V and 0 bases from J, the gap between germline ends came to 15 bases.

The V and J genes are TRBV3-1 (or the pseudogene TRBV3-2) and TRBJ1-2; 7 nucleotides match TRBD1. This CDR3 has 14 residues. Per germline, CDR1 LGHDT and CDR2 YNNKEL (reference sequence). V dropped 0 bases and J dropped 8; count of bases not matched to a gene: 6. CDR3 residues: CASSQEKGAGGYTF. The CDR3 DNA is TGTGCCAGCAGCCAAGAAAAGGGGGCGGGAGGCTACACCTTC.

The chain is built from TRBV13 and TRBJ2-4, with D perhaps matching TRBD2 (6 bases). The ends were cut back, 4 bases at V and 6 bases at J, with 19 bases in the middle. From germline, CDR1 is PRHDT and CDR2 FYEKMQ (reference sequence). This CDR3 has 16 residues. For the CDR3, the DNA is TGTGCCAGCAGCTCCTTCTCTACTAGCATGACAAACATTCAGTACTTC. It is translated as CASSSFSTSMTNIQYF.

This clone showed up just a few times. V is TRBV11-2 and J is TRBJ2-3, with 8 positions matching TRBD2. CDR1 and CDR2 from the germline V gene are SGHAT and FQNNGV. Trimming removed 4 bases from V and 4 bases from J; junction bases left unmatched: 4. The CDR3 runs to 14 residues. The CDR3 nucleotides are TGTGCCAGCAGCTCAGGACTAGCCGCAGATACGCAGTATTTT. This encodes CASSSGLAADTQYF.

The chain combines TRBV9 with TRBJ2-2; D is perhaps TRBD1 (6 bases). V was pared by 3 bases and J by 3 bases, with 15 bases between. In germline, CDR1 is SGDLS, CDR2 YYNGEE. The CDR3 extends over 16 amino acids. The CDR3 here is CASSEQGALHTGELFF. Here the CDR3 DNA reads TGTGCCAGCAGCGAACAGGGAGCGCTGCACACCGGGGAGCTGTTTTTT.

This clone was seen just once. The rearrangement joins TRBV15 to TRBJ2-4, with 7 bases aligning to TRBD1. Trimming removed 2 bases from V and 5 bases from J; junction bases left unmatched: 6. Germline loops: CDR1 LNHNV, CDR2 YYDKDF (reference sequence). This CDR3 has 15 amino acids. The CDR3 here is CATSRSDRVENIQYF. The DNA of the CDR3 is TGTGCCACCAGCAGATCAGACAGGGTCGAAAACATTCAGTACTTC. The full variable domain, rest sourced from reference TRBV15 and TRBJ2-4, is DAMVIQNPRYQVTQFGKPVTLSCSQTLNHNVMYWYQQKSSQAPKLLFHYYDKDFNNEADTPDNFQSRRPNTSFCFLDIRSPGLGDTAMYLCATSRSDRVENIQYFGAGTRLSVL.

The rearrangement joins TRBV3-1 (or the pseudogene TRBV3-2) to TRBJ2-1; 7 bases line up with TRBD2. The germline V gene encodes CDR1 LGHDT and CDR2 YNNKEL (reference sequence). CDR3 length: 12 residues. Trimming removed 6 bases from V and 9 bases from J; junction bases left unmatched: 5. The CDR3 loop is CASSRGVGEQFF. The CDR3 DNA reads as TGTGCCAGCAGTCGGGGGGTTGGTGAGCAGTTCTTC.

CDR3 nucleotides: TGTGCCAGCAGTGAAGACAGGGCCGTGTACTCTGGGGCCAACGTCCTGACTTTC. Protein: CASSEDRAVYSGANVLTF. This sequence joins TRBV2 and TRBJ2-6; perhaps TRBD1 as D (6 bases). Germline CDR1 and CDR2: SNHLY and FYNNEI. CDR3 length: 18 residues. Deletions cut 1 base from V and 0 bases from J, with 13 bases between.

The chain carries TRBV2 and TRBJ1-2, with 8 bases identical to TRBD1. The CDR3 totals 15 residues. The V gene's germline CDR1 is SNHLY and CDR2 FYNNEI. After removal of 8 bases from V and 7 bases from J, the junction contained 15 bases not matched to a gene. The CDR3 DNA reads TGTGCCAGCTCCGCAAAACAGGGGGTGTTGGGTGGCTACACCTTC. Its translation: CASSAKQGVLGGYTF.